This paragraph covers one T cell receptor (beta chain) sequence. It lacks a known antigen. Qualities for individual bases were not recorded, and no much larger clone is one base off. The protocol used for the library was the immunoSEQ multiplex PCR assay. A mixture of 60 forward primers for TCR Vbeta segments and 13 reverse primers for TCR Jbeta segments was used in the multiplex PCR. A multiplex PCR assay on genomic DNA amplified the CDR3 region of rearranged TCR beta genes. Amplified TCR beta libraries were sequenced as 87-base-pair reads on the Illumina HiSeq System. In the original analysis: A later analysis counted some 74 million unique TCR beta chains across the 666 repertoires, and some 11 million of these chains were shared by at least two donors. Raw reads were error-corrected and collapsed into unique sequences by a nearest-neighbor algorithm in which closely related sequences were merged to remove PCR and sequencing errors. V, D and J gene segments were assigned by aligning CDR3 sequences to IMGT reference sequences. For a sequence to be retained, a match of at least six nucleotides to both a V gene segment and a J gene segment was required. A rearrangement counted as productive if the CDR3 had no stop codons and remained in frame with V and J, and every other rearrangement counted as non-productive. CDR3 was defined by IMGT convention, running from the second conserved V-encoded cysteine to the conserved J-encoded phenylalanine. The earlier analysis of 587 of the donors excluded sequences that lacked an unambiguous match to a single V gene segment. An earlier analysis of some 610 of the donors called V segments functional above 56.7% productive rearrangements and segregating when the between-donor standard deviation exceeded 5%. A statistical classification framework was built for diagnosing cytomegalovirus status from the catalog of TCR beta chain sequences. In a later analysis, TCR nucleotide sequences were compared against IMGT/GENE-DB human TR gene sequences so that V and J genes could be assigned. In a later analysis, CDR3 sequences and most-parsimonious VDJ recombination scenarios were assigned using the TCRdist pipeline. A later analysis defined each TCR beta chain by its CDR3 amino acid sequence plus V-gene family, and excluded reads lacking a unique V-gene family. To address suspected cross-contamination and a sequencing artifact, a later analysis removed roughly 580 highly shared, low-generation-probability nucleotide sequences. In a later analysis, a clonal expansion index was calculated for each public chain from normalized within-repertoire ranks of inferred template counts. A later analysis computed generation probabilities with a VDJ recombination model fitted to out-of-frame rearrangements, and checked the results against IGoR. In a later analysis, TCR-TCR, TCR-HLA and TCR-CMV co-occurrence was scored with hypergeometric tests, and a repertoire-size bias correction was applied to TCR pairs. In a later analysis, false discovery rates were estimated by permuting HLA or CMV assignments 20 times. In a later analysis, co-occurring TCRs were grouped with DBSCAN, and TCRdist sequence similarity was added when clustering was performed within HLA-allele-positive subsets. Co-occurrence clustering excluded repertoires with fewer than 30,000 or more than 120,000 public chains, plus five with anomalous nucleotide sharing. Sourced from immuneACCESS, this table was stored by TCRdb with only in-frame sequences that have V and J called. A share of the clones is absent; for the studies checked, an unresolved V gene accounts for under half, and the remainder has no known explanation. From that table come the V and J calls and clone size; the DNA was used to work out D and trimming. This sample lists about 120,000 clones; roughly 80% were detected once. Of the sample, less than 5.5% is held by the ten largest clones.

The data stem from a study of cytomegalovirus exposure and HLA in healthy donors (dated by TCRdb to the late 2010s). Background on the whole study: According to an earlier analysis of around 600 of the donors, roughly 180 million T cells yielded 117 million unique TCR beta sequences and about 300 Gb of sequence data. Approximately 300 gigabases of sequencing data and tens of millions of unique TCR sequences were included in an early release covering around 650 HLA-typed donors. A later analysis re-examined previously published TCR beta repertoires from more than 650 donors and added high-resolution HLA genotyping to investigate patterns of TCR occurrence. Along with the approximately 650-subject first cohort, a separate validation cohort of over a hundred different subjects was used. Roughly 5 DR-DQ haplotypes were treated as single units for association and clustering because of strong linkage in the cohort. Alongside the repertoire data, information on donor age, sex, ethnicity and CMV serostatus was compiled. A later genetic analysis used genome-wide SNP genotypes for about 65% of the roughly 700 donors, treating that subset as a discovery cohort. High-throughput TCR immunosequencing, statistical association of individual TCRs with disease status, and machine learning were combined to predict cytomegalovirus infection status. The T cell repertoires of some 670 subjects were profiled by immunosequencing and related to cytomegalovirus serostatus. The study was designed to test whether signatures of past pathogen exposure could be identified by cataloging public T cell receptors. The genetic ancestry cluster associated with self-reported Caucasian donors included about four fifths of the 398 genotyped donors. An earlier analysis of 500 to 750 of the donors applied high-throughput TCR beta sequencing to assess whether each TCR beta V gene segment acted as functional or pseudogenic. Across 398 genotyped donors of the cohort, an average of roughly 250,000 unique TCR beta nucleotide sequences per donor were sequenced, and roughly a sixth of those sequences were non-productive. All discovery cohort repertoires had been generated using a single sequencing platform. In the later analysis, no new phenotypic data were used to find candidate immune exposures; instead, reliance was placed on TCR beta sequences and their occurrence across donors. HLA typing included class I and class II loci at four-digit resolution. The number of typed donors differed by locus: about 620-630 for A, B, C, DRB1 and DQB1; 500 to 550 for DQA1; about 600 for DPA1; and 400 to 480 for DPB1.

Counted from cysteine to phenylalanine, this CDR3 has 11 amino acids. The kept DNA is CDR3 alone, 33 bases in frame from the first base. Ends trimmed: V by 5 bases, J by 6 bases; bases unmatched to a gene: 3. Reading the germline V gene (reference sequence) gives CDR1 DFQATT and CDR2 SNEGSKA. The cohort was made up of approximately 670 healthy bone marrow donors. Cohort members were all nominally healthy when sampled, although unrecorded immune exposures were likely present. The donor was CMV seropositive and was included in the group of about 290 seropositive cohort members. Every donor gave a peripheral blood sample, and the peripheral blood mononuclear cells from that sample were used for TCR beta sequencing. The Qiagen DNeasy Blood Extraction Kit was used to extract genomic DNA from the blood cell samples. Broad study findings and their caveats: The study gave a list of about 160 TCR beta chains associated with cytomegalovirus. A later analysis found that HLA-associated TCR beta chains were more clonally expanded and had lower generation probabilities than equally common non-associated chains. The authors suggested that the approach could potentially be generalized to other disease states and immunological phenotypes. A further reported finding was that TCR beta sequences accurately predicted the HLA-A and HLA-B alleles for most subjects in the first cohort. The classifier was reported to diagnose cytomegalovirus status with high specificity and sensitivity in both the original cohort and the validation cohort. Assigning TCR associations to individual alleles was difficult when HLA alleles, especially DR and DQ, strongly co-occurred. At a false discovery rate of 0.05, a later analysis linked 15,000 to 20,000 TCR beta sequences to specific HLA alleles. A later genetic analysis associated a missense DCLRE1C variant with V-gene and J-gene trimming of TCR beta chains, and an independent cohort replicated the association. Most TCR sequences were seen in very few donors, while some public TCRs were found in many individuals. An earlier analysis of approximately 590 of the donors showed that most TCR beta V segments appeared in productive rearrangements either about 87% or about 30% of the time, which broadly matched IMGT annotations. Linkage disequilibrium might explain the correlated functional status among segregating V segments, but an unknown experimental factor could not be ruled out. For the cohort, immune exposure information was limited to CMV serostatus. In a later genetic analysis, fewer N-insertions in productive TCRs were reported among donors in an Asian-associated ancestry cluster than the roughly 700-donor mean. In a later analysis, TCR association rates were found to vary across HLA loci, with the most associated TCRs seen for DRB1 alleles and the fewest for HLA-C alleles. A later analysis found that most CMV-associated TCR beta chains appeared HLA-restricted, with HLA associations seemingly driven largely by CMV exposure. Because HLA typing was missing for some donors at each locus, association tests included only the typed subset. The 87-base-pair reads could not distinguish some IMGT-functional V segments, including TRBV6-2 and TRBV6-3, so those segments were excluded. In this cohort, only TCR beta chains were sequenced, and detectable features were limited by the absence of alpha or paired-chain data. A later analysis reported that several top co-occurrence clusters appeared linked to parvovirus B19, influenza, CMV and Epstein-Barr virus. The sequencing pipeline was judged likely to have produced a cluster of highly shared sequence variants as a technical artifact. The earlier analysis of 587 of the donors excluded roughly 16 rarely observed V segments, including chromosome 9 orphons, because counts were too low. Presence/absence analyses assumed roughly uniform sequencing depth across donors, an assumption that may not hold. In vitro tests confirmed that a few of the cytomegalovirus-associated TCR beta chains recognize cytomegalovirus antigens.

The sequencing input was PBMCs. The V and J segments used are TRBV20-1 and TRBJ1-1; the central 7 bases match TRBD1. This clonotype was obtained from a man aged 50 or older in good health and CMV-seropositive. In nucleotide form, the sequence is TGCAGTGCTCGACAGGGAGCTGAAGCTTTCTTT. This yields the protein CSARQGAEAFF.